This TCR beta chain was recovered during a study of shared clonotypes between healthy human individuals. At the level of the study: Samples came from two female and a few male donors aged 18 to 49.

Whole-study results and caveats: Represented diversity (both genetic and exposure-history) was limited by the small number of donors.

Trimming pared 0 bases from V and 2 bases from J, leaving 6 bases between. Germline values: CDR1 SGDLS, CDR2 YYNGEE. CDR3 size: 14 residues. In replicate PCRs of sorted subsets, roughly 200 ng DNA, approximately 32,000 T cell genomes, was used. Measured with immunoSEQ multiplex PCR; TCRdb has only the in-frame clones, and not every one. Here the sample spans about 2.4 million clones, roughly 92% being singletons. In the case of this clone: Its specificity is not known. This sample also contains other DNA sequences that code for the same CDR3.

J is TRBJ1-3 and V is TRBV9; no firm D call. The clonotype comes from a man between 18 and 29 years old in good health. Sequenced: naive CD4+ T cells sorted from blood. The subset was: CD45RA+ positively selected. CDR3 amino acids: CASSVGGTGNTIYF. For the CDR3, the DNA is TGTGCCAGCAGCGTAGGGGGTACTGGAAACACCATATATTTT.